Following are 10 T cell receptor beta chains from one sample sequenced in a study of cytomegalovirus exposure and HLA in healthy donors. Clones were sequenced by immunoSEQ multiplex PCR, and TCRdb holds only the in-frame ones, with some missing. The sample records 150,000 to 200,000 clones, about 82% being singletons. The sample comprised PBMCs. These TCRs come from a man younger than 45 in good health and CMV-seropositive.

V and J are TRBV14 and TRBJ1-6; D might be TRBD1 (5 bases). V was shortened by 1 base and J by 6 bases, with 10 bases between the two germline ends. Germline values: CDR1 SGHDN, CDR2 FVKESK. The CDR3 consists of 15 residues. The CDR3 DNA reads TGTGCCAGCAGCCAAGTCGGGGGGAGTAATTCACCCCTCCACTTT. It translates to CASSQVGGSNSPLHF. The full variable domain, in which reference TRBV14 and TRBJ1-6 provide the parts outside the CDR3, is EAGVTQFPSHSVIEKGQTVTLRCDPISGHDNLYWYRRVMGKEIKFLLHFVKESKQDESGMPNNRFLAERTGGTYSTLKVQPAELEDSGVYFCASSQVGGSNSPLHFGNGTRLTVT.

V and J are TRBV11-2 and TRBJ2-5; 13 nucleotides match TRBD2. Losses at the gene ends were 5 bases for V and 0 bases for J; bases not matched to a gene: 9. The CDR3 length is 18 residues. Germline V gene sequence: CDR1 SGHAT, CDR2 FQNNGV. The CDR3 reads CASSHPTSGGLYQETQYF. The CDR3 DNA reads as TGTGCCAGCAGCCATCCGACTAGCGGGGGGCTGTACCAAGAGACCCAGTACTTC. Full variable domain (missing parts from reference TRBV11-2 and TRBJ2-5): EAGVAQSPRYKIIEKRQSVAFWCNPISGHATLYWYQQILGQGPKLLIQFQNNGVVDDSQLPKDRFSAERLKGVDSTLKIQPAKLEDSAVYLCASSHPTSGGLYQETQYFGPGTRLLVL.

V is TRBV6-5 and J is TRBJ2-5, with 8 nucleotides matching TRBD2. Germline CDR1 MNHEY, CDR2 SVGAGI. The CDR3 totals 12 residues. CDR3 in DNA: TGTGCAGTAGCGGGGTACCAAGAGACCCAGTACTTC. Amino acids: CAVAGYQETQYF.

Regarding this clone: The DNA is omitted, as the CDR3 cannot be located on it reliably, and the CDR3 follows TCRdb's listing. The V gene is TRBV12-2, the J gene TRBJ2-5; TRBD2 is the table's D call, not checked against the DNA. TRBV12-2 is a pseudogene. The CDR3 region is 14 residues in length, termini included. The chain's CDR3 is CASRFAGGSETQYF.

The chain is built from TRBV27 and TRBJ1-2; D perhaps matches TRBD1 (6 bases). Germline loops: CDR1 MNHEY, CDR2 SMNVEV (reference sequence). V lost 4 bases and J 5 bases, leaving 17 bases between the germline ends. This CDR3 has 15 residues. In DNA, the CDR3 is TGTGCCAGCAGTTATCTACCGACAGGCTCTTATGGCTACACCTTC. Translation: CASSYLPTGSYGYTF.

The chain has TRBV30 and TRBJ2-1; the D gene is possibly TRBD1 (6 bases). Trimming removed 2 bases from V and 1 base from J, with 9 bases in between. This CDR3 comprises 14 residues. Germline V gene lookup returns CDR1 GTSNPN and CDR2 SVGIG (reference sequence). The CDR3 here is CAWSSGVSYNEQFF. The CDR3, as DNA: TGTGCCTGGAGTTCAGGGGTTTCCTACAATGAGCAGTTCTTC.

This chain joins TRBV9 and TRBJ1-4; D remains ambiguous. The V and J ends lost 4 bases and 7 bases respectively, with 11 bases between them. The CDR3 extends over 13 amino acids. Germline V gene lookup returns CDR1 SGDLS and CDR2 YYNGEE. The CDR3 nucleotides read TGTGCCAGCAGCCCCAGGTCCGGTGAAAAACTGTTTTTT. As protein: CASSPRSGEKLFF.

CDR3: CASTGTSVETQYF. The CDR3 DNA reads as TGTGCCAGCACCGGGACTAGCGTCGAGACCCAGTACTTC. The V and J genes are TRBV2 and TRBJ2-5, with 10 bases fitting TRBD2. The CDR3 is 13 amino acids. Trimming cost V 7 bases and J 5 bases; bases outside gene matches: 4. Germline V CDR1 and CDR2: SNHLY, FYNNEI.

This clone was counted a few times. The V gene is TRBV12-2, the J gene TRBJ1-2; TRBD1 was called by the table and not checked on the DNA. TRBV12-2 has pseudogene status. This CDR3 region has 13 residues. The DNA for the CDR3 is TGTGCAAGTCGCTTATCAGGGCCCTATGGCTACACCTTC. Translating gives CASRLSGPYGYTF.

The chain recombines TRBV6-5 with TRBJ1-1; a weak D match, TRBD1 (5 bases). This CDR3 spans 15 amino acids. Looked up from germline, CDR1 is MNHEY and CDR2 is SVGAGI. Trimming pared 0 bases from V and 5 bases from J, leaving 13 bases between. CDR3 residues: CASSYSRGMGTEAFF. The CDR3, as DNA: TGTGCCAGCAGTTACTCGCGGGGGATGGGGACTGAAGCTTTCTTT.